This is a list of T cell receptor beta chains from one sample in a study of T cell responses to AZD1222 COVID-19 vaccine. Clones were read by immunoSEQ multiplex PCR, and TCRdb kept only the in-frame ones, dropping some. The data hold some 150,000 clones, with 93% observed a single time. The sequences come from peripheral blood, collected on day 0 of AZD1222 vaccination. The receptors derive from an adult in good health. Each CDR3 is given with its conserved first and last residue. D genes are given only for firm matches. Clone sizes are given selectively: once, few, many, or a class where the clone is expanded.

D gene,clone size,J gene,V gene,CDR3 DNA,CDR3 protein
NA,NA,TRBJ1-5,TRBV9,TGTGCCAGCTCCCGTTCCAATAGCAATCAGCCCCAGCATTTT,CASSRSNSNQPQHF
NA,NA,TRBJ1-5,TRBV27,TGTGCCAGCTCCCAATTTTCGGGGGCGTGGCAGCCCCAGCATTTT,CASSQFSGAWQPQHF
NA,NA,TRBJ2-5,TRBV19,TGTGCCAGTAAGGTCTTCGGGGCCAGGGCAGAGACCCAGTACTTC,CASKVFGARAETQYF
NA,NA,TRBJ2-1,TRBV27,TGTGCCAGCAGGGGCCTATTACAGGGAAGCCTAAGGTACAATGAGCAGTTCTTC,CASRGLLQGSLRYNEQFF
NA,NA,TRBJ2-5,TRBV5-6,TGTGCCAGCAGCTTTTGGAGGGAGAGGGGAGAGACCCAGTACTTC,CASSFWRERGETQYF
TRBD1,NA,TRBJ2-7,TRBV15,TGTGCCACCAGCAGTAGATACACCGACAGGGGGCCACCTGCCTACGAGCAGTACTTC,CATSSRYTDRGPPAYEQYF
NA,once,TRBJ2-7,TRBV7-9,TGTGCCAGCAGCTTACTAGGGGACGGCGAGCAGTACTTC,CASSLLGDGEQYF
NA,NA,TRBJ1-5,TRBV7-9,TGTGCCAGCAGCTTAGTTGGGACAAGCAATCAGCCCCAGCATTTT,CASSLVGTSNQPQHF
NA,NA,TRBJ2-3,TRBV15,TGTGCCACCAGCAGAGACTTCACAGATACGCAGTATTTT,CATSRDFTDTQYF
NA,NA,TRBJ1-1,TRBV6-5,TGTGCCAGCAGGCCCCCGGGTGGATGGACTGAAGCTTTCTTT,CASRPPGGWTEAFF
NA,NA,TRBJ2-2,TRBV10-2,TGCGCCAGCAGTGGGGTTCTAGGGCGCACCGGGGAGCTGTTTTTT,CASSGVLGRTGELFF
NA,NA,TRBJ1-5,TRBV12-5,TGTGCTAGTGGACCGGGACAAACGAGCAATCAGCCCCAGCATTTT,CASGPGQTSNQPQHF
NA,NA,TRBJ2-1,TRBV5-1,TGCGCCAGCAGCTTGGTACACCGATACAATGAGCAGTTCTTC,CASSLVHRYNEQFF
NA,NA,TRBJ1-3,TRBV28,TGTGCCAGCAGTTTCCGGGGGTTGGGAAACACCATATATTTT,CASSFRGLGNTIYF
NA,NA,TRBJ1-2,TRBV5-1,TGCGCCAGCAGCTTGAACCAGGGCTATGGCTACACCTTC,CASSLNQGYGYTF
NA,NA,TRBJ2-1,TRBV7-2,TGTGCCAGCAGCTCCCGCCTGGGGGCGGGTGGGCAGTTCTTC,CASSSRLGAGGQFF
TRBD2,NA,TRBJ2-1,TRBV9,TGTGCCAGCAGCGTTCCACCAAACGGGAGGAATGAGCAGTTCTTC,CASSVPPNGRNEQFF
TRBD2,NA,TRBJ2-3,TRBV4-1,TGCGCCAGCAGCCCCAGGGAACGGGGACTAGCGGGGGAGACAGATACGCAGTATTTT,CASSPRERGLAGETDTQYF
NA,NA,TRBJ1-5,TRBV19,TGTGCCAGTAGTTCTGAACCGGGACACTTCAATCAGCCCCAGCATTTT,CASSSEPGHFNQPQHF
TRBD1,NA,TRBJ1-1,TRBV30,TGTGCCTGGAGTACAGGGGGCACTGAAGCTTTCTTT,CAWSTGGTEAFF
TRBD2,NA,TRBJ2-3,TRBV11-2,TGTGCCAGCAGCTCCGGACTAGCGGGGGGAGGGGATACGCAGTATTTT,CASSSGLAGGGDTQYF